The 21 T cell receptor beta chains below were found in one sample sequenced in a study of cytomegalovirus exposure and HLA in healthy donors. The PCR employed 60 Vbeta primers together with 13 Jbeta primers. TCRdb's table, derived via immunoSEQ multiplex PCR, lists solely in-frame clones and lacks some. This repertoire shows about 120,000 clones, over 65% found once; its top ten account for more than 1.5%. Sequencing used PBMCs. Every receptor here comes from a man in his late teens or twenties in good health and CMV-seronegative.

V is TRBV18 and J is TRBJ1-1; no clear D. V was shortened by 6 bases and J by 1 base, with 12 bases between the two germline ends. From germline, CDR1 is KGHSH and CDR2 LQKENI. CDR3 length equals 14 residues. CDR3 protein: CASSRKEQNTEAFF. In DNA form, the CDR3 reads TGTGCCAGCTCCCGGAAGGAGCAGAACACTGAAGCTTTCTTT.

The rearrangement uses TRBV27 and TRBJ1-1; tentative D call: TRBD1 (5 bases). The V and J ends lost 6 bases and 1 base respectively, with 9 bases between them. The CDR3 sequence is 13 residues long. CDR1 is MNHEY and CDR2 is SMNVEV in the germline V gene (reference sequence). The DNA for the CDR3 is TGTGCCAGCAGCACTACAGGGAACACTGAAGCTTTCTTT. Its translation is CASSTTGNTEAFF.

J is TRBJ2-7 and V is TRBV6-5; D might be TRBD2 (5 bases). CDR1 and CDR2 from the germline V gene are MNHEY and SVGAGI. The V end was cut by 8 bases, the J end by 3 bases, with 11 bases between. The CDR3 loop spans 12 amino acids. The CDR3 region has the DNA TGTGCCAGCTCGGAGAGCGGCTACGAGCAGTACTTC. Protein: CASSESGYEQYF.

The J gene is TRBJ2-7, the V gene TRBV9, with D tentatively TRBD1 (7 bases). This CDR3 region has 14 residues. The germline CDR1 and CDR2 sequences are SGDLS and YYNGEE. V lost 3 bases and J 2 bases, leaving 12 bases between the germline ends. CDR3 sequence: CASSAGGTAYEQYF. In DNA form, the CDR3 reads TGTGCCAGCAGCGCAGGCGGGACAGCCTACGAGCAGTACTTC. Looking up the rest from reference TRBV9 and TRBJ2-7 gives the full variable domain: DSGVTQTPKHLITATGQRVTLRCSPRSGDLSVYWYQQSLDQGLQFLIQYYNGEERAKGNILERFSAQQFPDLHSELNLSSLELGDSALYFCASSAGGTAYEQYFGPGTRLTVT.

This chain joins TRBV19 and TRBJ2-6; D not resolved. Trimming pared 1 base from V and 0 bases from J, leaving 10 bases between. The CDR3 is made up of 17 amino acids. Germline CDR1 LNHDA, CDR2 SQIVND (reference sequence). CDR3 residues: CASSIGSLGSGANVLTF. The DNA of the CDR3 is TGTGCCAGTAGTATAGGCAGTCTTGGCTCTGGGGCCAACGTCCTGACTTTC.

This clone was counted between two and nine times. This chain joins TRBV29-1 and TRBJ2-3; 8 bases match TRBD1. The CDR3 extends over 15 amino acids. The V gene end was trimmed by 2 bases and the J gene end by 1 base; junction bases not matched to a gene: 5. CDR1 is SQVTM, CDR2 ANQGSEA, per germline. CDR3 in amino acids: CSVERPDRGTDTQYF. Here the CDR3 DNA reads TGCAGCGTTGAAAGGCCGGACAGGGGCACAGATACGCAGTATTTT.

This clone has just one count. The chain uses TRBV9 and TRBJ1-1, with 8 bases that match TRBD1. Unmatched junction bases numbered 13, after V lost 4 bases and J lost 5 bases. Germline CDR1 is SGDLS and CDR2 is YYNGEE. The CDR3 covers 16 residues. The CDR3 loop is CASSPDPRGLWTEAFF. In DNA, the CDR3 is TGTGCCAGCAGCCCCGACCCCAGGGGGCTTTGGACTGAAGCTTTCTTT.

The chain combines TRBV7-3 with TRBJ2-5; weak D call: TRBD1 (6 bases). V lost 2 bases, J lost 0 bases, and 10 bases lay in between. The germline V gene encodes CDR1 SGHTA and CDR2 FQGTGA. This CDR3 is 15 amino acids long. The CDR3 here is CASSLWGLDQETQYF. CDR3 bases: TGTGCCAGCAGCTTATGGGGGCTAGACCAAGAGACCCAGTACTTC.

V and J are TRBV11-2 and TRBJ2-5, with 12 bases identical to TRBD2. The CDR3 loop spans 15 amino acids. The trim removed 1 base at V and 3 bases at J, leaving 0 bases unmatched. Germline V CDR1 and CDR2: SGHAT, FQNNGV. The CDR3 bases are TGTGCCAGCAGCTTAGGACTAGCGGGGGAAGAGACCCAGTACTTC. It yields the protein CASSLGLAGEETQYF.

The chain links TRBV19 to TRBJ2-7; D gene uncertain. This CDR3 is built from 13 residues. Germline CDR1 LNHDA, CDR2 SQIVND (reference sequence). Between the trimmed V and J ends, which lost 5 bases and 3 bases, there was a span of 11 bases. CDR3 coding DNA: TGTGCCAGTAGTGCCCTCTCTAGCTACGAGCAGTACTTC. This gives the protein CASSALSSYEQYF.

The chain joins TRBV6-5 to TRBJ2-1; TRBD1 agrees at 7 bases. Germline V CDR1 and CDR2: MNHEY, SVGAGI. J lost 7 bases, V lost 6 bases, and 12 bases had no gene match. The CDR3 is 15 residues long. CDR3 sequence (DNA): TGTGCCAGCAGACCTGACAGGGTGGTGGGTAATGAGCAGTTCTTC. It is translated as CASRPDRVVGNEQFF.

This chain connects TRBV7-9 to TRBJ1-1; 9 bases agree with TRBD1. Germline V lookup: CDR1 SEHNR, CDR2 FQNEAQ (reference sequence). Losses at the gene ends were 6 bases for V and 0 bases for J; bases not matched to a gene: 8. The CDR3 loop spans 16 amino acids. CDR3 amino acids: CASRAGTGTVNTEAFF. CDR3 nucleotides: TGTGCCAGCAGGGCTGGGACAGGGACTGTGAACACTGAAGCTTTCTTT.

This chain uses TRBV15 with TRBJ1-2, with D tentatively TRBD1 (6 bases). The CDR3 sequence is 16 residues long. The germline V and J ends were trimmed by 0 bases and 2 bases, with 13 bases remaining between them. CDR1 is LNHNV and CDR2 is YYDKDF in the germline V gene (reference sequence). The CDR3, as DNA: TGTGCCACCAGCAGAGAGACCGGGACAAGGAACTATGGCTACACCTTC. Its protein product is CATSRETGTRNYGYTF.

The chain employs TRBV5-1 and TRBJ2-1; 9 bases are shared with TRBD2. The CDR3 runs 14 residues. The germline CDR1 and CDR2 sequences are SGHRS and YFSETQ. With 4 bases clipped from V and 7 bases from J, the junction kept 6 bases outside the gene matches. CDR3 amino acids: CASSLIAGANEQFF. The CDR3 nucleotides are TGCGCCAGCAGCCTGATAGCGGGGGCAAATGAGCAGTTCTTC.

The V gene is TRBV25-1, the J gene TRBJ2-1; 8 nucleotides agree with TRBD2. This CDR3 has 15 amino acids. Unmatched junction bases numbered 7, after V lost 4 bases and J lost 5 bases. Germline loops: CDR1 MGHDK, CDR2 SYGVNS. The CDR3 region has the DNA TGTGCCAGCAGTGTAGGGACTAGTTATAACAATGAGCAGTTCTTC. Encoded protein: CASSVGTSYNNEQFF.

This chain connects TRBV29-1 to TRBJ2-5; tentatively, D is TRBD2 (6 bases). Germline CDR1 is SQVTM and CDR2 is ANQGSEA. V lost 6 bases, J lost 4 bases, and 9 bases lay in between. The CDR3 is 11 residues long. CDR3 nucleotides: TGCAGCGTGGGAGGCAGAGAGACCCAGTACTTC. This codes for CSVGGRETQYF.

This chain joins TRBV10-3 and TRBJ2-7; tentative D call: TRBD1 (5 bases). Trimming stripped 4 bases from V and 3 bases from J, with 10 bases between. Germline assignment: CDR1 ENHRY and CDR2 SYGVKD. The CDR3 totals 13 residues. Written as DNA, the CDR3 is TGTGCCATCAGTGTAGGGGCAAGCTACGAGCAGTACTTC. It specifies CAISVGASYEQYF.

This clone has just one count. The chain carries TRBV27 and TRBJ1-2; 10 bases align to TRBD1. The V gene end was trimmed by 5 bases and the J gene end by 6 bases; junction bases not matched to a gene: 12. Per germline, CDR1 MNHEY and CDR2 SMNVEV (reference sequence). The CDR3 consists of 16 residues. CDR3 amino acids: CASSRQGASLGNGYTF. The CDR3 region has the DNA TGTGCCAGCAGTCGACAGGGGGCCTCACTTGGGAATGGCTACACCTTC.

This clone was counted a single time. The chain links TRBV9 to TRBJ2-1; 8 bases line up with TRBD2. The junction had 8 bases not matched to a gene; V was cut back by 3 bases and J by 6 bases. Germline values: CDR1 SGDLS, CDR2 YYNGEE. CDR3 size: 15 residues. CDR3: CASSENSGAGNEQFF. CDR3 DNA sequence: TGTGCCAGCAGCGAGAATAGCGGGGCCGGCAATGAGCAGTTCTTC. Using reference TRBV9 and TRBJ2-1 for the parts outside the CDR3, the full variable domain is DSGVTQTPKHLITATGQRVTLRCSPRSGDLSVYWYQQSLDQGLQFLIQYYNGEERAKGNILERFSAQQFPDLHSELNLSSLELGDSALYFCASSENSGAGNEQFFGPGTRLTVL.

V and J are TRBV7-2 and TRBJ2-7; tentatively, D is TRBD1 (7 bases). The CDR3 loop spans 15 amino acids. CDR1 and CDR2 from the germline V gene are SGHTA and FQGNSA. Trimming pared 5 bases from V and 2 bases from J, leaving 16 bases between. This CDR3 is CASSLPPGGTYEQYF. CDR3 nucleotides: TGTGCCAGCAGCCTCCCACCAGGGGGGACCTACGAGCAGTACTTC.

Turning to this clone: One end of the junction fails to match germline, which may point to a read error. The chain links TRBV7-9 to TRBJ1-5; possible D gene TRBD1, 5 bases. The CDR3 runs 17 residues. Germline lookup yields CDR1 SEHNR and CDR2 FQNEAQ (reference sequence). The CDR3 here is CSSSFGGDPRRNQPQHF. The DNA of the CDR3 is TGTTCCAGCAGCTTTGGGGGGGACCCAAGAAGGAATCAGCCCCAGCATTTT.